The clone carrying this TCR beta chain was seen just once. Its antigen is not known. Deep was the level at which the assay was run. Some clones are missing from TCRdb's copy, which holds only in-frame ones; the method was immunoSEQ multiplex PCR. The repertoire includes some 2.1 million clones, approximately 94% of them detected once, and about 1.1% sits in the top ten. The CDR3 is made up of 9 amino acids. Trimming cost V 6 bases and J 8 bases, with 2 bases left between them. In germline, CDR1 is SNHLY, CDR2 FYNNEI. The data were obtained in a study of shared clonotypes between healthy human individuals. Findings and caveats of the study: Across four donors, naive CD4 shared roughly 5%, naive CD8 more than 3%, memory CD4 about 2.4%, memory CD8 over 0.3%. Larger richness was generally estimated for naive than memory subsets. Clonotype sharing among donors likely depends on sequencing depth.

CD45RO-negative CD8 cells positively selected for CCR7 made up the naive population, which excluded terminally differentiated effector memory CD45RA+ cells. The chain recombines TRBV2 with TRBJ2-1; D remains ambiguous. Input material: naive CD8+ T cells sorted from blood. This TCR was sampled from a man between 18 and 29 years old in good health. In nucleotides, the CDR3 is TGTGCCAGCAGCGATGAGCAGTTCTTC. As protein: CASSDEQFF.